This T cell receptor (beta chain) stems from a study of CD8 T cell repertoires and HIV-1 epitope variants. About the research overall: Enriched T cells were co-cultured with equal numbers of autologous T cell-negative antigen-presenting cells.

Concerning this clone itself: What it binds is not known.

Here immunoSEQ multiplex PCR was the method, and the copy in TCRdb shows in-frame clones only, minus some. The sample has about 6,300 clones; roughly 65% are singletons. V gave up 1 base and J gave up 0 bases, with 10 bases separating them. Germline CDR1 is SGHVS and CDR2 is FNYEAQ. The CDR3 runs 17 residues. The sequence came from a male donor with HIV. Sequenced: cultured CD8+ T cells derived from PBMCs. The chain has TRBV7-6 and TRBJ1-6; D is unresolved. In nucleotides, the CDR3 is TGTGCCAGCAGCTTAGACTCCCTCAGCTCCTATAATTCACCCCTCCACTTT. It encodes CASSLDSLSSYNSPLHF.